This TCR beta chain was profiled in a study of cytomegalovirus exposure and HLA in healthy donors (dated by TCRdb to about 2017). As for the study more broadly: According to an earlier analysis of 450 to 650 of the donors, about 179 million T cells yielded 90 million to 130 million unique TCR beta sequences and 276 Gb of sequence data. In addition to the first cohort of roughly 670 subjects, a separate validation cohort of some 120 different subjects was used. Among the roughly 390 genotyped donors, 75% to 90% belonged to the genetic ancestry cluster associated with self-reported Caucasian donors. To study patterns of TCR occurrence, a later analysis re-analyzed previously published TCR beta repertoires from 700 or so donors and added high-resolution HLA genotyping. Genome-wide SNP genotypes for about 60% of the 666 donors were used in a later genetic analysis, which treated that subset as a discovery cohort. The study used immunosequencing to profile the T cell repertoires of about 670 subjects and linked those repertoires to cytomegalovirus serostatus. Donor age, sex, ethnicity and CMV serostatus were compiled together with the repertoire data. To decide whether each TCR beta V gene segment behaved as functional or pseudogenic, an earlier analysis of some 600 of the donors relied on high-throughput TCR beta sequencing. All discovery cohort repertoires had been generated using a single sequencing platform. Typing coverage varied by locus: roughly 620-640 donors for A, B, C, DRB1 and DQB1; around 560 for DQA1; about 600 for DPA1; roughly 450 for DPB1. Across some 400 genotyped donors of the cohort, an average of approximately 240,000 unique TCR beta nucleotide sequences per donor were sequenced, and roughly 20% of those sequences were non-productive. Rather than drawing on any new phenotypic data, the later analysis identified candidate immune exposures from TCR beta sequences and the way those sequences occurred across donors. An early release covering 550 to 700 HLA-typed donors comprised around 300 gigabases of sequencing data and around 86 million unique TCR sequences. Class I and class II HLA loci were covered by the typing at four-digit resolution. High-throughput TCR immunosequencing, statistical association of individual TCRs with disease status, and machine learning were combined to predict cytomegalovirus infection status. The study aimed to test whether cataloging public T cell receptors could reveal signatures of past pathogen exposure. Several DR-DQ haplotypes were handled as single units for association and clustering, since linkage in the cohort was strong.

V and J are truncated by 5 bases and 3 bases respectively, leaving an intervening sequence of 7 bases. Taken from the germline V gene (reference sequence), the CDR1 and CDR2 loops are LNHDA and SQIVND. The CDR3 contains 12 residues, cysteine and phenylalanine counted. Solely the CDR3 DNA is kept, with 36 bases framed from the first base. Broader findings and caveats from the paper: When HLA alleles, especially DR and DQ, strongly co-occurred, TCR associations were difficult to assign to individual alleles. Because the 87-base-pair reads could not distinguish some IMGT-functional V segments, including TRBV6-2 and TRBV6-3, those segments were excluded. A total of fewer than 200 TCR beta chains were listed by the study as associated with cytomegalovirus. In a later analysis, several top co-occurrence clusters were reported to appear linked to parvovirus B19, influenza, CMV and Epstein-Barr virus. For the cohort, immune exposure information was limited to CMV serostatus. The sequencing pipeline was judged likely to have produced a cluster of highly shared sequence variants as a technical artifact. In both the original and validation cohorts, the classifier was reported to diagnose cytomegalovirus status with high specificity and sensitivity. Most TCR sequences were observed very rarely across donors, whereas some public TCRs were present in many individuals. Sequencing depth was assumed to be roughly uniform across donors in the presence/absence analyses, though that assumption may not hold. According to a later analysis, TCR association rates differed among HLA loci, with DRB1 alleles showing the most associated TCRs and HLA-C alleles showing the fewest. Only TCR beta chains were sequenced in this cohort, and the absence of alpha or paired-chain data limited detectable features. According to a later genetic analysis, donors in an Asian-associated ancestry cluster had fewer N-insertions in productive TCRs than the approximately 700-donor mean. Because HLA typing was unavailable for some donors at each locus, only the typed subset was used in association tests. The authors suggested that the approach could potentially be extended to other disease states and immunological phenotypes. A later analysis found that HLA-associated TCR beta chains were more clonally expanded and had lower generation probabilities than equally common non-associated chains. An association between a missense DCLRE1C variant and V-gene and J-gene trimming of TCR beta chains was found in a later genetic analysis and replicated in an independent cohort. In vitro tests confirmed that a few of the cytomegalovirus-associated TCR beta chains recognize cytomegalovirus antigens. The earlier analysis of almost 600 of the donors excluded some 15 rarely observed V segments, including chromosome 9 orphons, because counts were too low. According to a later analysis, most CMV-associated TCR beta chains appeared to be HLA-restricted, and the HLA associations seemed to be driven largely by CMV exposure. Linkage disequilibrium might explain the correlated functional status among segregating V segments, but an unknown experimental factor could not be ruled out. A further reported finding was that TCR beta sequences accurately predicted the HLA-A and HLA-B alleles for most subjects in the first cohort. Specific HLA alleles were associated with over 15,000 TCR beta sequences at a false discovery rate of 0.05 in a later analysis. In an earlier analysis of 587 of the donors, most TCR beta V segments were observed in productive rearrangements about 87% or about 30% of the time, broadly matching IMGT annotations.

Library method: the immunoSEQ multiplex PCR assay. For the multiplex PCR, a mixture combining 60 forward primers for TCR Vbeta segments and 13 reverse primers for TCR Jbeta segments was used. Amplification of the CDR3 region of rearranged TCR beta genes was performed with a multiplex PCR assay on genomic DNA. The Illumina HiSeq System was used to sequence the amplified TCR beta libraries as 87-base-pair reads. As for the original processing: A later analysis tallied some 79 million unique TCR beta chains across the 666 repertoires, and 10 million to 11 million of those chains were shared by two or more donors. Raw reads were error-corrected and collapsed into unique sequences with a nearest-neighbor algorithm that merged closely related sequences to remove PCR and sequencing errors. Alignment of CDR3 sequences to IMGT reference sequences was used to assign V, D and J gene segments. For a sequence to be retained, a match of at least six nucleotides to both a V gene segment and a J gene segment was required. Rearrangements were called productive when the CDR3 lacked stop codons and stayed in frame with V and J; all others were non-productive. Following IMGT convention, CDR3 was defined as the stretch from the second conserved V-encoded cysteine up to the conserved J-encoded phenylalanine. The earlier analysis of some 580 of the donors excluded any sequence lacking an unambiguous match to a single V gene segment. An earlier analysis of 550 to 650 of the donors classified V segments as functional when productive rearrangements were above 56.7% and as segregating when the standard deviation between donors was above 5%. A statistical classification framework was built for diagnosing cytomegalovirus status from the catalog of TCR beta chain sequences. V and J gene assignment, in a later analysis, came from comparing TCR nucleotide sequences with IMGT/GENE-DB human TR gene sequences. Using the TCRdist pipeline, a later analysis assigned CDR3 sequences along with most-parsimonious VDJ recombination scenarios. In a later analysis, each TCR beta chain was defined by its CDR3 amino acid sequence together with its V-gene family, and reads lacking a unique V-gene family were excluded. To address suspected cross-contamination and a sequencing artifact, a later analysis removed around 590 highly shared, low-generation-probability nucleotide sequences. For each public chain, a later analysis derived a clonal expansion index from normalized ranks of inferred template counts within each repertoire. Generation probabilities in a later analysis came from a VDJ recombination model fitted to out-of-frame rearrangements, and those results were checked against IGoR. Hypergeometric tests were used in a later analysis to score TCR-TCR, TCR-HLA and TCR-CMV co-occurrence, with a repertoire-size bias correction applied to the TCR pairs. False discovery rates were estimated in a later analysis by permuting HLA or CMV assignments 20 times. In a later analysis, co-occurring TCRs were grouped with DBSCAN, and TCRdist sequence similarity was added when clustering was performed within HLA-allele-positive subsets. Repertoires with fewer than 30,000 or more than 120,000 public chains, plus five repertoires with anomalous nucleotide sharing, were excluded from co-occurrence clustering. TCRdb provides this immuneACCESS table in a form limited to in-frame rearrangements. Some clones are lacking; in checked studies, under half of them reflect an unresolved V gene, and why the rest are absent is not known. The V and J calls and the clone size are those of that table, but D and trimming were determined from the DNA. The sample data list about 150,000 clones, and 65% to 70% of these were observed just once. Jointly, the top ten make up around 1.6% of the sample.

In total, approximately 610 healthy bone marrow donors made up the cohort. At the time of sampling, every cohort member was nominally healthy, though immune exposures that went unrecorded were likely present. Of the approximately 700 cohort members, some 270 had positive CMV serostatus and 350 to 450 had negative CMV serostatus, and CMV serostatus was not recorded for the donor. A peripheral blood sample was provided by each donor, and peripheral blood mononuclear cells were used for TCR beta sequencing. The Qiagen DNeasy Blood Extraction Kit was used to extract genomic DNA from the blood cell samples. Worth noting for this clone: Its binding antigen is unknown. No qualities accompany the bases; no much larger clone lies one base away.

Specimen: PBMCs. This chain is built from TRBV19 and TRBJ1-1; no D gene can be assigned with confidence. The receptor comes from a human donor in good health. The DNA is as follows: TGTGCCAGTAGTGACTTCGACACTGAAGCTTTCTTT. Translation gives CASSDFDTEAFF. The CDR3, completed at both ends by the reference TRBV19 and TRBJ1-1 genes, gives the full variable domain DGGITQSPKYLFRKEGQNVTLSCEQNLNHDAMYWYRQDPGQGLRLIYYSQIVNDFQKGDIAEGYSVSREKKESFPLTVTSAQKNPTAFYLCASSDFDTEAFFGQGTRLTVV.